This T cell receptor beta chain was recorded in a study of cytotoxic CD8 clonotypes in ibrutinib-treated CLL. Looking at the study overall: Response sampling came at median 12 months of treatment, ranging about 6 to 36 months. Mean yields were roughly 240,000 productive templates and over 85,000 productive rearrangements per sample.

Germline trimming cut 0 bases from V and 5 bases from J; bases unmatched to any gene: 7. The CDR3 totals 16 residues. Germline V CDR1 and CDR2: KGHSH, LQKENI. With respect to this clone: Its antigen is still unknown.

Points from the study as a whole: Sustained-remission and progressing patients had different sampling times.

Produced via immunoSEQ multiplex PCR; TCRdb's table is partial and in-frame only. The table shows some 84,000 clones, with around 84% occurring only once. The clonotype originates from a human donor with chronic lymphocytic leukemia. The chain is built from TRBV18 and TRBJ1-5; TRBD1 agrees at 7 bases. The sequencing used PBMCs, collected before ibrutinib treatment. The CDR3 sequence is CASSPPTYQGDQPQHF. The CDR3, as DNA: TGTGCCAGCTCACCACCGACGTACCAGGGGGATCAGCCCCAGCATTTT. The whole variable domain, filled in from reference TRBV18 and TRBJ1-5, reads NAGVMQNPRHLVRRRGQEARLRCSPMKGHSHVYWYRQLPEEGLKFMVYLQKENIIDESGMPKERFSAEFPKEGPSILRIQQVVRGDSAAYFCASSPPTYQGDQPQHFGDGTRLSIL.